What follows is one T cell receptor beta chain and its context. Its specificity is unknown. The PCR was carried out with 60 Vbeta primers and 13 Jbeta primers. TCRdb keeps only in-frame clones here, not all; method: immunoSEQ multiplex PCR. The repertoire includes tens of thousands of clones, just under 80% of them detected once, and roughly 3% sits in the top ten. V lost 11 bases and J lost 0, with 11 bases in between. The CDR3 loop spans 12 amino acids. The germline V gene has CDR1 SEHNR and CDR2 FQNEAQ (reference sequence). This sample is drawn from a study of cytomegalovirus exposure and HLA in healthy donors. General study results and limits: Because they were indistinguishable, some V segments, including TRBV6-2 and TRBV6-3, were excluded. A reported reduction in N-insertions relative to the 666-donor mean was seen in an Asian-associated ancestry cluster in a later analysis. Another analysis was done later, and it associated around 16,000 TCR beta sequences with HLA alleles at 0.05 false discovery rate.

The sample was PBMCs. This receptor was identified in a woman in her forties in good health and CMV-seronegative. The gene calls are TRBV7-9 and TRBJ2-7; the D is unclear. The CDR3 sequence: CAGAPGSYEQYF. The CDR3 nucleotides are TGTGCCGGCGCCCCGGGCTCCTACGAGCAGTACTTC.